This T cell receptor (beta chain) comes out of a study of T-cell memory formation after mild COVID-19. This clonotype was detected ten times or more. TCRdb ran MiXCR on the 5' RACE reads and lists one entry per CDR3 protein. The sample includes under 50,000 distinct CDR3 sequences, about 28% seen only once; the top ten take just under 45%. The CDR3 has 14 residues. Looked up from germline, CDR1 is MNHEY and CDR2 is SMNVEV (reference sequence). Trimming at V came to 4 bases and at J to 8 bases, leaving 8 bases not matched to a gene. The sample comprised PBMCs or a T cell subset sorted from them (not recorded which). This clonotype was sampled from a man aged 18 to 29 who had mild COVID-19 (a few samples of this study predate the infection). Cell type and time point are not known. V usage is TRBV27 and J usage is TRBJ2-1; 7 positions agree with TRBD2. CDR3 coding DNA: TGTGCCAGCAGTTGGGGGAGGGCGAGGGATGAGCAGTTCTTC. Its protein product is CASSWGRARDEQFF.